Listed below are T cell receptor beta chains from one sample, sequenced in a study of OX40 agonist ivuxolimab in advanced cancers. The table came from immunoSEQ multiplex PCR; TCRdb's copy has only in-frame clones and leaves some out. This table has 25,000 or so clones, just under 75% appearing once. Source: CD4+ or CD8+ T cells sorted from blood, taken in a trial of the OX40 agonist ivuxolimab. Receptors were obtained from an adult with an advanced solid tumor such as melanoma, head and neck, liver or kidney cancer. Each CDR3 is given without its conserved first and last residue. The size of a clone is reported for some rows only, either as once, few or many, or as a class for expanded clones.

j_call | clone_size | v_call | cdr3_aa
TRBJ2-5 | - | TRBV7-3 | ASSLTSGEETQY
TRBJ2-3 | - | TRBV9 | ASSDSGAVTDTQY
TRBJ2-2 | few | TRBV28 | ASSLESGPTNTGELF
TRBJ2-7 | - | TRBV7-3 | ASTSWD
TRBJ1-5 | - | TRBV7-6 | ASSLSPARNQPRH
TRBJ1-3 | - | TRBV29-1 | SVEDITSSGNTIY
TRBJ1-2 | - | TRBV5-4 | ASSSTGDYGYT
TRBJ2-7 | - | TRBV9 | ASIPGTSTSSYEQY
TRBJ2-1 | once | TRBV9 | ASSVLPSGTGGNEQF
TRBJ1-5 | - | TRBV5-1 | ASSLAGGKNQPQH
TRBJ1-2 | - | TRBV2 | ASIVGQGSSGGYT
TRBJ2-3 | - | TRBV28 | ASGLNLHRGPSTDTQY
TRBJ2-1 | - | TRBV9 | ASTGRDRVSVGNEQF
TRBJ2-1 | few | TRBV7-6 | ASSEDSSSYNEQF
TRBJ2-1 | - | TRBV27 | ASTSSSRGAYNEQF
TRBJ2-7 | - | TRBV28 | ASSFESAYEQY
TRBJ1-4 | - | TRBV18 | ASSPEAGGNEKLF
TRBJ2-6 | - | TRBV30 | AWSRGTGANVLT
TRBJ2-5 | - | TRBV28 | ASSLFAGGPGETQY
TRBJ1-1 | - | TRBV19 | ASILTGYTEAF